Listed below are T cell receptor beta chains from one sample, sequenced in a study of T cell responses to AZD1222 COVID-19 vaccine. Profiled with immunoSEQ multiplex PCR; TCRdb holds only in-frame clones, not every one. The sample lists around 92,000 clones; around 90% were seen once. The specimen was peripheral blood, collected on day 0 of AZD1222 vaccination. The origin of the receptors is an adult in good health. Both conserved end residues are part of each CDR3. The D gene is left open where the match is weak. For some rows the clone size is stated as once, few or many, or as a class when expanded; others skip it.

D gene	clone size	V gene	J gene	CDR3 protein	CDR3 DNA
.	few	TRBV11-2	TRBJ2-1	CASSPSGPYNEQFF	TGTGCCAGCAGCCCCTCGGGCCCTTATAATGAGCAGTTCTTC
.	.	TRBV6-5	TRBJ1-6	CASSYREDSPLHF	TGTGCCAGCAGTTACCGGGAGGATTCACCCCTCCACTTT
.	.	TRBV4-1	TRBJ2-2	CASRRATNTGELFF	TGCGCCAGCCGGCGGGCGACAAACACCGGGGAGCTGTTTTTT
.	once	TRBV11-2	TRBJ1-1	CASSFPNTEAFF	TGTGCCAGCAGCTTCCCGAACACTGAAGCTTTCTTT
TRBD1	.	TRBV6-6	TRBJ2-7	CASSPGQGLEQYF	TGTGCCAGCAGCCCGGGACAGGGGCTCGAGCAGTACTTC
TRBD2	once	TRBV4-3	TRBJ2-1	CASSLTASGGLDEQFF	TGCGCCAGCAGCCTGACTGCTAGCGGGGGTCTTGATGAGCAGTTCTTC
.	.	TRBV5-1	TRBJ1-2	CASRGTGATSGGYTF	TGCGCCAGTCGGGGAACAGGTGCGACTTCGGGTGGCTACACCTTC
.	.	TRBV18	TRBJ1-1	CASSTLTGPPNTEAFF	TGTGCCAGCTCTACACTGACCGGGCCTCCGAACACTGAAGCTTTCTTT
.	.	TRBV15	TRBJ1-1	CATSRDRFAVTEAFF	TGTGCCACCAGCAGAGACAGGTTTGCGGTAACTGAAGCTTTCTTT
TRBD1	.	TRBV6-2/TRBV6-3	TRBJ1-6	CASSDRGVSNSPLHF	TGTGCCAGCAGTGACAGGGGAGTAAGTAATTCACCCCTCCACTTT
.	.	TRBV7-9	TRBJ1-2	CASIARNSNYGYTF	TGTGCCAGCATCGCGCGGAACAGCAACTATGGCTACACCTTC
.	.	TRBV6-5	TRBJ2-2	CASTPTPLATELFF	TGTGCCAGCACTCCCACTCCCCTAGCGACGGAGCTGTTTTTT
.	.	TRBV27	TRBJ2-7	CASSFRDSYEQYF	TGTGCCAGCAGTTTCAGGGACTCCTACGAGCAGTACTTC
TRBD2	.	TRBV9	TRBJ2-2	CASSPGTTYTGELFF	TGTGCCAGCAGCCCCGGGACTACCTACACCGGGGAGCTGTTTTTT
.	once	TRBV7-9	TRBJ1-1	CASSRGEMDTEAFF	TGTGCCAGCAGCCGAGGGGAAATGGACACTGAAGCTTTCTTT
TRBD1	.	TRBV9	TRBJ1-2	CASSDRGHYGYTF	TGTGCCAGCAGCGACAGGGGGCACTATGGCTACACCTTC
.	.	TRBV12-5	TRBJ2-2	CASGPTESQNTGELFF	TGTGCTAGTGGTCCGACTGAGAGCCAGAACACCGGGGAGCTGTTTTTT
.	.	TRBV28	TRBJ1-4	CASSLSRGILGEKLFF	TGTGCCAGCAGCCTTTCCAGGGGTATCCTGGGGGAAAAACTGTTTTTT
TRBD1	.	TRBV5-1	TRBJ1-6	CASSNRGQSYNSPLHF	TGCGCCAGCAGCAATAGGGGACAGTCGTATAATTCACCCCTCCACTTT
.	.	TRBV6-2/TRBV6-3	TRBJ2-5	CASSPTLQGPETQYF	TGTGCCAGCAGCCCTACTCTGCAGGGGCCGGAGACCCAGTACTTC
.	.	TRBV28	TRBJ1-5	CASPPAGGSNQPQHF	TGTGCCAGCCCACCGGCTGGGGGGAGCAATCAGCCCCAGCATTTT
TRBD2	.	TRBV6-4	TRBJ2-2	CASSDSTSAGELFF	TGTGCCAGCAGTGACTCGACTAGCGCCGGGGAGCTGTTTTTT
.	.	TRBV19	TRBJ2-7	CDPTGGAYEQYF	TGTGATCCGACGGGCGGGGCCTACGAGCAGTACTTC
TRBD2	.	TRBV11-2	TRBJ2-1	CASRNREGAYNEQFF	TGTGCCAGCAGGAATAGGGAGGGAGCCTACAATGAGCAGTTCTTC
TRBD2	once	TRBV2	TRBJ2-7	CATSGEHSYEQYF	TGTGCCACCAGCGGGGAACACTCCTACGAGCAGTACTTC
.	.	TRBV11-2	TRBJ1-5	CASSLDPTEYSNQPQHF	TGTGCCAGCAGCTTAGATCCAACAGAGTATAGCAATCAGCCCCAGCATTTT
.	.	TRBV12-2	TRBJ1-5	CASRLANLDKNSNQPQHF	TGTGCAAGTCGCTTAGCGAACCTGGACAAGAATAGCAATCAGCCCCAGCATTTT
TRBD2	.	TRBV3-1/TRBV3-2	TRBJ2-7	CASSQSGTSFGEQYF	TGTGCCAGCAGCCAAAGCGGGACTAGCTTCGGCGAGCAGTACTTC
.	.	TRBV7-2	TRBJ1-5	CASSLGGRDNQPQHF	TGTGCCAGCAGCTTAGGGGGCAGGGACAATCAGCCCCAGCATTTT
TRBD2	.	TRBV13	TRBJ2-1	CASRRGGRAYEQFF	TGTGCCAGCAGACGTGGGGGGAGGGCCTATGAGCAGTTCTTC
.	few	TRBV6-2/TRBV6-3	TRBJ2-2	CASSQTDTGELFF	TGTGCCAGCAGTCAGACAGACACCGGGGAGCTGTTTTTT
.	once	TRBV30	TRBJ1-3	CAWSSPTPSGNTIYF	TGTGCCTGGAGCTCCCCGACACCCTCTGGAAACACCATATATTTT
.	.	TRBV7-8	TRBJ1-2	CASSLTETNYGYTF	TGTGCCAGCAGCTTGACCGAGACTAACTATGGCTACACCTTC
.	.	TRBV9	TRBJ1-2	CASTGVYGYTF	TGTGCCAGCACAGGGGTCTATGGCTACACCTTC
.	.	TRBV4-2	TRBJ2-1	CASSRGLVGSSYNEQFF	TGTGCCAGCAGCCGAGGCTTGGTCGGGAGCTCCTACAATGAGCAGTTCTTC
TRBD1	.	TRBV4-2	TRBJ1-6	CASSQEGTGRNSPLHF	TGTGCCAGCAGCCAAGAAGGGACAGGGAGAAATTCACCCCTCCACTTT
TRBD2	.	TRBV5-5	TRBJ2-7	CASSPLWGGPYEQYF	TGTGCCAGCAGCCCTCTTTGGGGAGGGCCCTACGAGCAGTACTTC
TRBD1	.	TRBV19	TRBJ1-5	CASSSGQVDQPQHF	TGTGCCAGTAGTTCCGGACAGGTAGATCAGCCCCAGCATTTT
.	.	TRBV10-1	TRBJ1-2	CASSESIGGPYGYTF	TGCGCCAGCAGTGAGTCGATAGGGGGACCCTATGGCTACACCTTC
.	.	TRBV12-5	TRBJ1-6	CASGLPTDSPLHF	TGTGCTAGTGGTTTGCCGACGGATTCACCCCTCCACTTT
.	.	TRBV4-2	TRBJ1-1	CASSQGTGGTDNTEAFF	TGTGCCAGCAGCCAAGGAACCGGAGGAACAGATAACACTGAAGCTTTCTTT
.	.	TRBV6-1	TRBJ2-1	CASSERQVLEQFF	TGTGCCAGCAGTGAACGGCAGGTGTTAGAGCAGTTCTTC
.	once	TRBV7-2	TRBJ2-5	CASSLGNVQETQYF	TGTGCCAGCAGCTTGGGGAACGTTCAAGAGACCCAGTACTTC
.	.	TRBV9	TRBJ1-1	CASSVAGGYLPEAFF	TGTGCCAGCAGCGTAGCGGGGGGATATCTGCCTGAAGCTTTCTTT
TRBD1	.	TRBV5-1	TRBJ1-3	CASSFSGPGGWGNTIYF	TGCGCCAGCAGCTTCTCGGGGCCAGGGGGATGGGGAAACACCATATATTTT
.	few	TRBV7-9	TRBJ1-5	CASSGGYGGQPQHF	TGTGCCAGCAGCGGGGGTTACGGAGGTCAGCCCCAGCATTTT
.	few	TRBV5-1	TRBJ1-6	CASSMDKSSYNSPLHF	TGCGCCAGCAGCATGGACAAGAGCTCCTATAATTCACCCCTCCACTTT
.	.	TRBV28	TRBJ2-7	CASSLLGTRAYEQYF	TGTGCCAGCAGTTTATTGGGCACAAGGGCCTACGAGCAGTACTTC
.	.	TRBV7-8	TRBJ2-5	CASRSTMFTQYF	TGTGCCAGCAGGAGTACGATGTTTACCCAGTACTTC
.	.	TRBV19	TRBJ2-3	CASSISTGHRTDTQYF	TGTGCCAGTAGTATTTCGACGGGACATCGCACAGATACGCAGTATTTT
TRBD2	.	TRBV4-3	TRBJ2-1	CASSPGLATFGEQFF	TGCGCCAGCAGCCCCGGACTAGCGACCTTCGGTGAGCAGTTCTTC
.	.	TRBV4-3	TRBJ1-1	CASSHRTPATEAFF	TGCGCCAGCAGCCACCGGACACCCGCCACTGAAGCTTTCTTT
.	.	TRBV6-2/TRBV6-3	TRBJ2-7	CASSYPTDFYEQYF	TGTGCCAGCAGTTACCCGACAGATTTCTACGAGCAGTACTTC
TRBD1	.	TRBV5-1	TRBJ1-2	CASSRGTESGGTYGYTF	TGCGCCAGCAGCCGAGGGACAGAGAGTGGAGGGACCTATGGCTACACCTTC